Presented here are 22 T cell receptor beta chains from one specimen sequenced in a study of lymphopenia after photon versus proton radiotherapy (dated by TCRdb to between 2018 and 2021). Receptor libraries were prepared by the immunoSEQ multiplex PCR assay. Drawn from immuneACCESS, this table holds only the in-frame rearrangements with V and J called that TCRdb kept. Clones are partly lost; checked studies trace under half to an unresolved V gene and leave the rest unexplained. Recorded for this sample are 70,000 to 95,000 clones; around four fifths of them occurred a single time. The ten largest account for over 1.1% of the sample. This material consisted of peripheral blood, taken from a patient treated with proton-based radiotherapy. These receptor sequences come from a man between 60 and 75 years old with pancreatic cancer.

The genes are TRBV7-2 and TRBJ1-1; no firm D call. V lost 5 bases and J 7 bases, leaving 11 bases between the germline ends. The germline V gene encodes CDR1 SGHTA and CDR2 FQGNSA. This CDR3 contains 12 residues. The CDR3 DNA follows: TGTGCCAGCAGCCTCCCCCGTAGTGAAGCTTTCTTT. Translated: CASSLPRSEAFF. The full variable domain, rest sourced from reference TRBV7-2 and TRBJ1-1, is GAGVSQSPSNKVTEKGKDVELRCDPISGHTALYWYRQSLGQGLEFLIYFQGNSAPDKSGLPSDRFSAERTGGSVSTLTIQRTQQEDSAVYLCASSLPRSEAFFGQGTRLTVV.

The CDR3, as DNA: TGTGCCAGTAGTATAATCGACGGGTCCTACGAGCAGTACTTC. This translates into CASSIIDGSYEQYF. The chain recombines TRBV19 with TRBJ2-7; unclear D gene. V lost 2 bases and J lost 1, with 9 bases in between. Per the germline V gene, CDR1 is LNHDA and CDR2 is SQIVND (reference sequence). This CDR3 has 14 amino acids.

The V gene is TRBV6-5, the J gene TRBJ1-5; D ambiguous. Germline loops: CDR1 MNHEY, CDR2 SVGAGI. The CDR3 loop spans 14 amino acids. Deletions cut 6 bases from V and 4 bases from J, with 13 bases between. The CDR3: CASSRRTGNQPQHF. CDR3 nucleotides: TGTGCCAGCAGCCGCCGGACGGGGAATCAGCCCCAGCATTTT.

The chain is built from TRBV19 and TRBJ2-1; no definite D call. V shed 6 bases and J shed 8 bases, with 14 bases lying between them. CDR1 and CDR2 from the germline V gene are LNHDA and SQIVND (reference sequence). The CDR3 is 13 amino acids. The CDR3 coding sequence is TGTGCCAGTAGGGCCACTCAAGGCGATGAGCAGTTCTTC. It encodes CASRATQGDEQFF.

CDR3: CASSLLDGLWDEQYF. The DNA for the CDR3 is TGTGCCAGCAGTTTATTGGACGGCCTCTGGGACGAGCAGTACTTC. V gene TRBV27 combines with J gene TRBJ2-7; D is uncertain. CDR3 size: 15 residues. Germline values: CDR1 MNHEY, CDR2 SMNVEV (reference sequence). The ends were cut back, 1 base at V and 5 bases at J, with 15 bases in the middle.

The chain carries TRBV5-1 and TRBJ2-1; D could derive from TRBD1 or TRBD2 (5 bases each). Trimming stripped 1 base from V and 5 bases from J, with 16 bases between. This CDR3 has 16 amino acids. The germline V gene has CDR1 SGHRS and CDR2 YFSETQ. The DNA for the CDR3 is TGCGCCAGCAGCTTGCCGTCCGGGACGGTTAACAATGAGCAGTTCTTC. It is translated as CASSLPSGTVNNEQFF. Filled out from reference TRBV5-1 and TRBJ2-1, the complete variable domain reads KAGVTQTPRYLIKTRGQQVTLSCSPISGHRSVSWYQQTPGQGLQFLFEYFSETQRNKGNFPGRFSGRQFSNSRSEMNVSTLELGDSALYLCASSLPSGTVNNEQFFGPGTRLTVL.

The V and J genes are TRBV28 and TRBJ1-5; D unclear. V was clipped by 6 bases and J by 5 bases, with 8 bases between them. Germline lookup yields CDR1 MDHEN and CDR2 SYDVKM. CDR3 length: 12 residues. CDR3 coding DNA: TGTGCCAGCAGCGTCATAGATCAGCCCCAGCATTTT. Protein product: CASSVIDQPQHF.

This chain connects TRBV11-1 to TRBJ2-4; unclear D gene. Germline V gives CDR1 SGHAT, CDR2 FQDESV (reference sequence). The V end was cut by 5 bases, the J end by 9 bases, with 11 bases between. The CDR3 length is 12 residues. CDR3 amino acids: CASSRIGGIQYF. The CDR3, as DNA: TGTGCCAGCAGCCGCATTGGTGGCATTCAGTACTTC.

This rearrangement joins TRBV6-6 to TRBJ2-7; possible D gene TRBD1, 6 bases. V was shortened by 6 bases and J by 3 bases, with 18 bases between the two germline ends. Per germline, CDR1 MNHNY and CDR2 SVGAGI (reference sequence). CDR3 size: 15 residues. Written as DNA, the CDR3 is TGTGCCAGCAGGAACCAAGGGGGAAATTTCTACGAGCAGTACTTC. Protein sequence: CASRNQGGNFYEQYF.

In this sample, this clone turned up once. The chain combines TRBV6-6 with TRBJ2-2; D unresolved. This CDR3 is built from 15 residues. CDR1 MNHNY and CDR2 SVGAGI come from the germline V gene (reference sequence). The V end was cut by 4 bases, the J end by 4 bases, with 13 bases between. The CDR3 is CASSSLSDPTGELFF. CDR3 coding DNA: TGTGCCAGCAGTTCCCTATCAGACCCCACCGGGGAGCTGTTTTTT.

The V call is TRBV2, the J call TRBJ1-4; TRBD1 matches 8 bases. V was clipped by 7 bases and J by 2 bases; unmatched bases: 3. The CDR3 length is 14 residues. Germline V gives CDR1 SNHLY, CDR2 FYNNEI. The CDR3 protein is CASNYRGTNEKLFF. CDR3 DNA sequence: TGTGCCAGCAACTACAGGGGGACTAATGAAAAACTGTTTTTT.

The CDR3 loop is CASSMLAGVGEQFF. The CDR3 coding sequence is TGTGCCAGTAGTATGCTAGCGGGAGTAGGTGAGCAGTTCTTC. J is TRBJ2-1 and V is TRBV19; 10 nucleotides align to TRBD2. This CDR3 has 14 amino acids. J gave up 9 bases and V 3 bases, and 5 bases lay outside the gene matches. Germline lookup yields CDR1 LNHDA and CDR2 SQIVND (reference sequence).

The chain employs TRBV7-9 and TRBJ1-4; D is ambiguous. Between the trimmed V and J ends, which lost 3 bases and 0 bases, there was a span of 8 bases. Germline assignment: CDR1 SEHNR and CDR2 FQNEAQ (reference sequence). This CDR3 has 15 amino acids. The CDR3 DNA follows: TGTGCCAGCAGCTTTACAGCTGCAACTAATGAAAAACTGTTTTTT. It specifies CASSFTAATNEKLFF.

The table lists this clone with a few counts. The chain couples TRBV10-3 to TRBJ2-3; 9 positions match TRBD1. The CDR3 covers 15 residues. The V and J ends lost 3 bases and 6 bases, in that order; junction bases with no gene match: 7. The germline V gene encodes CDR1 ENHRY and CDR2 SYGVKD. The CDR3 DNA follows: TGTGCCATCAGTGAAGGACAGGGGAATACCGATACGCAGTATTTT. Translating it yields CAISEGQGNTDTQYF.

The chain uses TRBV5-6 and TRBJ1-2, with a weak D call TRBD1 (6 bases). V lost 4 bases and J lost 8, with 12 bases in between. The CDR3 sequence is 12 residues long. Per germline, CDR1 SGHDT and CDR2 YYEEEE. The DNA for the CDR3 is TGTGCCAGCAGCGACCTCAGGGGCGGCTACACCTTC. It codes for CASSDLRGGYTF. Supplemented by reference TRBV5-6 and TRBJ1-2, the full variable domain reads DAGVTQSPTHLIKTRGQQVTLRCSPKSGHDTVSWYQQALGQGPQFIFQYYEEEERQRGNFPDRFSGHQFPNYSSELNVNALLLGDSALYLCASSDLRGGYTFGSGTRLTVV.

CDR3: CASSQQSYQPQHF. DNA for the CDR3: TGTGCCAGCAGCCAACAAAGTTATCAGCCCCAGCATTTT. The genes are TRBV14 and TRBJ1-5; D is uncertain. V was trimmed by 2 bases and J by 5 bases, leaving 7 bases between them. The CDR3 loop spans 13 amino acids. Germline CDR1 reads SGHDN; CDR2 reads FVKESK.

This clone showed up just a few times. The rearrangement links TRBV5-8 to TRBJ2-7; 7 nucleotides line up with TRBD2. The length of the CDR3 is 15 residues. The V and J ends lost 3 bases and 6 bases, in that order; junction bases with no gene match: 12. Germline loops: CDR1 SGHTS, CDR2 YDEGEE. The CDR3 loop reads CASSSGGLMISEQYF. DNA of the CDR3: TGTGCCAGCAGCTCTGGGGGACTAATGATCAGCGAGCAGTACTTC.

This chain uses TRBV2 with TRBJ1-1; the D is unclear. Per the germline V gene, CDR1 is SNHLY and CDR2 is FYNNEI. The germline V and J ends were trimmed by 3 bases and 0 bases, with 8 bases remaining between them. CDR3 length: 14 amino acids. The CDR3 loop reads CASSDSEMNTEAFF. For the CDR3, the DNA is TGTGCCAGCAGTGACTCAGAAATGAACACTGAAGCTTTCTTT. The complete variable domain, with remaining parts taken from reference TRBV2 and TRBJ1-1, reads EPEVTQTPSHQVTQMGQEVILRCVPISNHLYFYWYRQILGQKVEFLVSFYNNEISEKSEIFDDQFSVERPDGSNFTLKIRSTKLEDSAMYFCASSDSEMNTEAFFGQGTRLTVV.

V is TRBV5-4 and J is TRBJ1-4; D perhaps matches TRBD1 (6 bases). The germline gives CDR1 SGHNT, CDR2 YYREEE (reference sequence). The germline V and J ends were trimmed by 1 base and 5 bases, with 21 bases remaining between them. The CDR3 is 18 amino acids. In DNA form, the CDR3 reads TGTGCCAGCAGCTTGATTGGTCGGGGGCACCGGGACAATGAAAAACTGTTTTTT. It yields the protein CASSLIGRGHRDNEKLFF.

This clone showed up just once. The rearrangement links TRBV28 to TRBJ2-4, with D unclear. The CDR3 contains 14 residues. Trimming left V 3 bases short and J 8 bases short, with 14 bases between. Germline V gene data show CDR1 as MDHEN and CDR2 as SYDVKM. CDR3 sequence: CASSFWAHGDIQYF. The DNA for the CDR3 is TGTGCCAGCAGTTTTTGGGCCCACGGCGACATTCAGTACTTC.

The CDR3 region has the DNA TGTGCCAGCACCCTAAACCTCGGGGACACTGAAGCTTTCTTT. It yields the protein CASTLNLGDTEAFF. The chain uses TRBV6-6 and TRBJ1-1; no definite D call. The CDR3 is 14 residues long. The germline V gene has CDR1 MNHNY and CDR2 SVGAGI (reference sequence). V lost 7 bases and J 3 bases, leaving 15 bases between the germline ends.

CDR3 in amino acids: CASSDRPGFNQPQHF. DNA for the CDR3: TGTGCCAGCAGTGATCGTCCCGGATTCAATCAGCCCCAGCATTTT. The chain is built from TRBV6-1 and TRBJ1-5; D unclear. The length of the CDR3 is 15 residues. Germline CDR1 MNHNS, CDR2 SASEGT. Trimming left V 3 bases short and J 3 bases short, with 12 bases between.